The clone carrying this T cell receptor beta chain was counted between two and nine times. This specimen comes from a study of regulatory T cells in long-lasting Graves disease. Time point meaning: persistent/refractory GD, antithyroid drugs over 5 years with positive TRAb. Extracted RNA from PBMCs served as the source of the TCR library. The diagnosis of Graves' disease used American Thyroid Association guidelines. Both iRepertoire HTBI primers and Arm-PCR of CDR3 regions were used to build the TCR beta libraries. Via MiXCR, TCRdb re-called the multiplex PCR reads, giving one row per CDR3 protein. Of roughly 300,000 distinct CDR3 sequences listed, 20% to 25% are singletons. This receptor was obtained from a female donor with Graves disease. The sample consisted of peripheral blood mononuclear cells (PBMCs), taken when the disease was refractory, from a patient treated with antithyroid drugs.

The CDR3 DNA reads as TGTGCCAGTAGGCGGACAGGTGTAAGCGGCTACACCTTC. Protein: CASRRTGVSGYTF. The V and J genes are TRBV19 and TRBJ1-2; 7 bases agree with TRBD1. The CDR3 runs to 13 residues. Losses at the gene ends were 6 bases for V and 8 bases for J; bases not matched to a gene: 9. Germline CDR1 and CDR2: LNHDA and SQIVND (reference sequence).